Listed here are 17 T cell receptor beta chains from one sample, sequenced in a study of blood T cell repertoires in COVID-19. Clones were sequenced by immunoSEQ multiplex PCR, and TCRdb holds only the in-frame ones, with some missing. This table holds 400,000 to 500,000 clones, roughly 88% found once. The sample comprised peripheral blood. The receptors shown here come from a woman aged 25 to 39 with active or convalescent COVID-19.

The chain couples TRBV28 to TRBJ1-2, with 8 nucleotides matching TRBD1. Unmatched junction bases numbered 8, after V lost 6 bases and J lost 8 bases. CDR1 is MDHEN, CDR2 SYDVKM, per germline. The CDR3 sequence is 13 residues long. CDR3 in DNA: TGTGCCAGCAGGCCAGGGGGCGCATTGGGCTACACCTTC. This encodes CASRPGGALGYTF.

This chain links TRBV18 with TRBJ1-3, with 7 bases lining up with TRBD1. Looked up from germline, CDR1 is KGHSH and CDR2 is LQKENI. Unmatched junction bases numbered 3, after V lost 2 bases and J lost 2 bases. The CDR3 runs 15 residues. CDR3 residues: CASSPSTGTGNTIYF. In nucleotides, the CDR3 is TGTGCCAGCTCACCATCGACAGGGACTGGAAACACCATATATTTT. Full variable domain (rest looked up from reference TRBV18 and TRBJ1-3): NAGVMQNPRHLVRRRGQEARLRCSPMKGHSHVYWYRQLPEEGLKFMVYLQKENIIDESGMPKERFSAEFPKEGPSILRIQQVVRGDSAAYFCASSPSTGTGNTIYFGEGSWLTVV.

This clone was observed a few times. This rearrangement joins TRBV3-1 (or the pseudogene TRBV3-2) to TRBJ1-4; TRBD1 might be the D (5 bases). V lost 4 bases, J lost 7 bases, and 16 bases lay in between. The length of the CDR3 is 15 residues. CDR1 LGHDT and CDR2 YNNKEL come from the germline V gene (reference sequence). The CDR3, as DNA: TGTGCCAGCAGCCTACCAGGGCAGGGTGTTGAAAAACTGTTTTTT. Protein sequence: CASSLPGQGVEKLFF.

This clone turned up a few times. This chain links TRBV2 with TRBJ2-5; 8 bases are a match to TRBD1. Per the germline V gene, CDR1 is SNHLY and CDR2 is FYNNEI. The ends lost 4 bases at V and 5 bases at J; junction bases unmatched: 6. The CDR3 totals 14 residues. The CDR3 region has the DNA TGTGCCAGCAGTGGAGGGACAGGCCGGGAGACCCAGTACTTC. This gives the protein CASSGGTGRETQYF.

This clone was counted once. The chain links TRBV27 to TRBJ1-5, with 9 bases aligning to TRBD1. There are 14 residues in the CDR3. Germline V lookup: CDR1 MNHEY, CDR2 SMNVEV (reference sequence). Trimming cost V 6 bases and J 7 bases; bases outside gene matches: 7. CDR3 bases: TGTGCCAGCAGGAAACAGGGGGCGAAACAGCCCCAGCATTTT. Translated: CASRKQGAKQPQHF.

This clone has just one count. V and J are TRBV6-5 and TRBJ1-1; tentative D call: TRBD1 (5 bases). Germline CDR1 MNHEY, CDR2 SVGAGI. The CDR3 extends over 12 amino acids. Trimming removed 0 bases from V and 8 bases from J, with 7 bases in between. The CDR3 loop reads CASSYSGAEAFF. The CDR3 nucleotides read TGTGCCAGCAGTTACTCAGGGGCGGAAGCTTTCTTT.

V and J are TRBV14 and TRBJ2-7, with D possibly being TRBD2 (6 bases). CDR3 length equals 15 residues. Looked up from germline, CDR1 is SGHDN and CDR2 is FVKESK. Trimming removed 5 bases at V and 4 bases at J, with 18 bases between. CDR3 sequence: CASSAWSREDYEQYF. The CDR3 nucleotides are TGTGCCAGCAGCGCGTGGTCTAGGGAGGATTACGAGCAGTACTTC.

The V call is TRBV15, the J call TRBJ1-2; D is possibly TRBD1 (6 bases). Trimming removed 1 base at V and 3 bases at J, with 12 bases between. Germline-derived CDR1 and CDR2 are LNHNV and YYDKDF (reference sequence). This CDR3 comprises 15 residues. CDR3 amino acids: CATSRVQDRYYGYTF. The CDR3, as DNA: TGTGCCACCAGCAGAGTCCAGGACAGATACTATGGCTACACCTTC. The variable domain in full, completed from reference TRBV15 and TRBJ1-2, reads DAMVIQNPRYQVTQFGKPVTLSCSQTLNHNVMYWYQQKSSQAPKLLFHYYDKDFNNEADTPDNFQSRRPNTSFCFLDIRSPGLGDTAMYLCATSRVQDRYYGYTFGSGTRLTVV.

This clone was found a few times. The J gene is TRBJ2-7, the V gene TRBV30, with 7 bases that match TRBD1. The trim removed 2 bases at V and 5 bases at J, leaving 9 bases unmatched. CDR1 and CDR2 from the germline V gene are GTSNPN and SVGIG (reference sequence). The CDR3 loop spans 14 amino acids. Written as DNA, the CDR3 is TGTGCCTGGAGTTTTTTAGGGGGCATGGACGAGCAGTACTTC. Translating it yields CAWSFLGGMDEQYF.

This chain uses TRBV7-8 with TRBJ1-6, with unresolved D. V dropped 0 bases and J dropped 6 bases, with 9 bases sitting between them. This CDR3 is built from 15 residues. Germline lookup yields CDR1 SGHVS and CDR2 FQNEAQ. CDR3 residues: CASSLARQFNSPLHF. CDR3 coding DNA: TGTGCCAGCAGCTTAGCCCGCCAGTTTAATTCACCCCTCCACTTT.

V is TRBV16 and J is TRBJ2-2; 7 positions match TRBD2. Germline CDR1 reads KGHSY; CDR2 reads FQNENV. V was clipped by 3 bases and J by 10 bases; unmatched bases: 11. The CDR3 runs 15 residues. CDR3 bases: TGTGCCAGCAGCCACTTTCCTAGCGGAGGGGAGGAGCTGTTTTTT. It translates to CASSHFPSGGEELFF.

This chain connects TRBV6-5 to TRBJ1-4; the D is unclear. V was clipped by 4 bases and J by 0 bases, with 6 bases between them. Per the germline V gene, CDR1 is MNHEY and CDR2 is SVGAGI. This CDR3 contains 14 residues. CDR3 in DNA: TGTGCCAGCAGTTTAACTACAACTAATGAAAAACTGTTTTTT. Protein product: CASSLTTTNEKLFF.

The V call is TRBV19, the J call TRBJ1-2; TRBD1 might be the D (6 bases). The ends were cut back, 5 bases at V and 5 bases at J, with 15 bases in the middle. This CDR3 is built from 14 residues. Germline V CDR1 and CDR2: LNHDA, SQIVND (reference sequence). The CDR3 region is CASSRRDTRYGYTF. The CDR3 DNA follows: TGTGCCAGTAGTCGCCGGGACACCCGGTATGGCTACACCTTC.

The chain uses TRBV12-3 or TRBV12-4 and TRBJ2-7, with unresolved D. V gave up 1 base and J gave up 4 bases, with 8 bases separating them. The CDR3 contains 13 residues. The CDR3 region is CASSLDLFYEQYF. In DNA, the CDR3 is TGTGCCAGCAGTTTAGATTTATTTTACGAGCAGTACTTC.

The rearrangement joins TRBV12-5 to TRBJ1-3; 7 nucleotides line up with TRBD1. Germline-derived CDR1 and CDR2 are LGHNT and FRNRAP. CDR3 size: 15 residues. With V trimmed by 7 bases and J by 8 bases, 14 bases remained unmatched. As DNA, the CDR3 is TGTGCTAGTGCCCTGGGACAGACAGGATTAGACACCATATATTTT. It encodes CASALGQTGLDTIYF.

This clone came up once. The chain employs TRBV27 and TRBJ1-1; D is uncertain. The CDR3 sequence is 13 residues long. Germline CDR1 is MNHEY and CDR2 is SMNVEV (reference sequence). V was clipped by 1 base and J by 1 base, with 4 bases between them. Here the CDR3 reads CASSLYKNTEAFF. CDR3 in DNA: TGTGCCAGCAGTTTATACAAGAACACTGAAGCTTTCTTT.

This clone was picked up a small number of times. J is TRBJ1-1 and V is TRBV3-1 (or the pseudogene TRBV3-2); perhaps TRBD1 as D (5 bases). Between the trimmed V and J ends, which lost 0 bases and 11 bases, there was a span of 16 bases. The CDR3 spans 14 residues. From germline, CDR1 is LGHDT and CDR2 YNNKEL (reference sequence). The CDR3 region has the DNA TGTGCCAGCAGCCAAGAAGGGGAGGGACTATCGGCTTTCTTT. This encodes CASSQEGEGLSAFF.